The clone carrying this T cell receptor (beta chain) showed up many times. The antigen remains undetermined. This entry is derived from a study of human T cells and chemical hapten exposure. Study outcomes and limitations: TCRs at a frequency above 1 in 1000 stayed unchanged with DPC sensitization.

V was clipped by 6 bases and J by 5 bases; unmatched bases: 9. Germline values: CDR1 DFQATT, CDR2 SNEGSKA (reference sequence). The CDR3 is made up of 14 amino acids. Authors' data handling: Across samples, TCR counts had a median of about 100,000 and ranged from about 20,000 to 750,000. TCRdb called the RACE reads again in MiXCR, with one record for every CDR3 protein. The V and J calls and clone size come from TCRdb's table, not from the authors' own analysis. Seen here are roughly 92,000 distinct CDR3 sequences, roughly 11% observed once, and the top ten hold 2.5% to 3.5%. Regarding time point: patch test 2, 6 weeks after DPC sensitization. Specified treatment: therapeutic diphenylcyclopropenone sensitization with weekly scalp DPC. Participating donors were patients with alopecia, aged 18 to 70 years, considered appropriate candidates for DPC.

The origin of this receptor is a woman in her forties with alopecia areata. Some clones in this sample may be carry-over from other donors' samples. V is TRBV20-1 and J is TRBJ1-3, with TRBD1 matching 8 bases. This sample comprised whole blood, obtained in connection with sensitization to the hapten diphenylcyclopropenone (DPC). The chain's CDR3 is CSARDRLGRNTIYF. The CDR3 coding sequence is TGCAGTGCCAGGGACAGGTTAGGGCGAAACACCATATATTTT.